This TCR beta chain was obtained from a study of T cell responses to AZD1222 COVID-19 vaccine. The data were produced by immunoSEQ multiplex PCR, yet TCRdb's version contains in-frame clones alone and is incomplete. The sample includes roughly 100,000 clones, 75% to 90% of them seen just once. Trimming took off 1 base at V and 10 bases at J, with 20 bases between the two ends. This CDR3 has 17 amino acids. The germline gives CDR1 MNHEY, CDR2 SMNVEV (reference sequence). As concerns this clone: Its antigen is currently unknown.

Study-wide points: All repertoire sampling was performed exclusively after the peak T cell response. Vaccine-associated CD4 TCRs ranged over spike, dominating at 160-218 and 743-854. In the spike-specific TCR repertoire, nearly half reportedly target unmutated variant regions.

V usage is TRBV27 and J usage is TRBJ1-6; D is possibly TRBD1 (5 bases). The receptor was isolated from an adult in good health. The source was peripheral blood, collected on day 0 of AZD1222 vaccination. The CDR3 region is CASSLYRWEGKGSPLHF. CDR3 in DNA: TGTGCCAGCAGTTTATACAGGTGGGAGGGAAAAGGATCACCCCTCCACTTT.